This TCR beta chain was sequenced for a study of T cells expressing NK-cell markers. The overall study: Cells sorted as CD3+CD56+NKG2C+, CD3+CD56+NKG2C- and CD3+CD56-NKG2C+ T cells supplied the TCR beta repertoires.

The CDR3 runs to 18 residues. The V gene's germline CDR1 is SGHRS and CDR2 YFSETQ. Findings and limits, study-wide: Among several donors, these clonotypes also ranked first in the CD3+CD56-NKG2C+ fraction. For five or six donors, the dominant NKG2C+ clonotypes made up about 1.0-8% of their CD8+ T cells.

Comments on this clonotype: Its specificity is unknown.

The authors generated TCR beta cDNA through 5'RACE template switching with UMIs. For each CDR3 protein, TCRdb gives one entry from its re-call of the 5' RACE reads, without DNA. The sample table sets out some 600,000 distinct CDR3 sequences. Sequenced material: blood T cells: a sorted CD56 or NKG2C T cell subset, CD4+ or CD8+ T cells, or bulk PBMC T cells (not recorded which). This TCR was sampled from a man between 18 and 29 years old in good health. The rearrangement uses TRBV5-1 and TRBJ2-1; TCRdb proposes TRBD1, but this gene call is untestable without DNA. The CDR3 loop is CASSPRTGLGASYNEQFF.